This is a list of T cell receptor beta chains from one sample in a study of T cell responses to AZD1222 COVID-19 vaccine. Generated by immunoSEQ multiplex PCR, the TCRdb table keeps only in-frame clones and is missing some. The sample carries 150,000 to 200,000 clones, roughly 94% recorded once. Material: peripheral blood, obtained 28 days after the second AZD1222 dose. Receptors originate from an adult who received the AZD1222 COVID-19 vaccine. Both conserved end residues are part of each CDR3. The order of the fields is clone size, J gene, V gene, D gene, CDR3 DNA, CDR3 protein. A D gene is named only where the DNA matches it firmly. Only some rows state a clone size, as once, few, many or a class for expanded clones.

few	TRBJ2-2	TRBV6-5	NA	TGTGCCAGCAGCCGCGGCTTAGATGGCGGGGAGCTGTTTTTT	CASSRGLDGGELFF
NA	TRBJ2-1	TRBV28	NA	TGTGCCAGCAGTTTCCGTAGCTCCTACAATGAGCAGTTCTTC	CASSFRSSYNEQFF
NA	TRBJ2-1	TRBV7-8	NA	TGTGCCAGCAGCTTAAGGCGGGATGACAGGCCGAATGAGCAGTTCTTC	CASSLRRDDRPNEQFF
NA	TRBJ1-1	TRBV2	NA	TGTGCCAGCAGTGCTCGGGCGGGGGGTACTGAAGCTTTCTTT	CASSARAGGTEAFF
NA	TRBJ2-4	TRBV7-8	NA	TGTGCCAGCAGCTTATATAGGGCAGCACCACAAAACATTCAGTACTTC	CASSLYRAAPQNIQYF
NA	TRBJ1-3	TRBV6-5	NA	TGTGCCAGCAGCCCCATGGGGGGATCCGGAAACACCATATATTTT	CASSPMGGSGNTIYF
once	TRBJ2-1	TRBV15	TRBD2	TGTGCCACCAGTAGTGCGGGAGAACAGAATTACAATGAGCAGTTCTTC	CATSSAGEQNYNEQFF
NA	TRBJ2-3	TRBV7-6	NA	TGTGCCAGCAGTCGAGAGGTCCGGGACCGCACAGATACGCAGTATTTT	CASSREVRDRTDTQYF
NA	TRBJ2-7	TRBV3-1/TRBV3-2	NA	TGTGCCAGCAGTCGGAATGCGGGCGTCGAGCAGTACTTC	CASSRNAGVEQYF
NA	TRBJ1-2	TRBV12-3/TRBV12-4	NA	TGTGCCAGCAGTTTAAACAGAAACTATGGCTACACCTTC	CASSLNRNYGYTF
NA	TRBJ1-5	TRBV2	TRBD1	TGTGCCAGCAGTAAGGAGGGGACAGTAGGTCAGCCCCAGCATTTT	CASSKEGTVGQPQHF
NA	TRBJ2-7	TRBV30	NA	TGTGCCTGGATAAGGGGGGTAGACGAGCAGTACTTC	CAWIRGVDEQYF
NA	TRBJ2-3	TRBV15	NA	TGTGCCACCAGCAGAGATGCTAGGGAGGCAGGGGTTAGCACAGATACGCAGTATTTT	CATSRDAREAGVSTDTQYF
few	TRBJ2-7	TRBV7-9	NA	TGTGCCACCGGAGTCGGGGGCAACGAGCAGTACTTC	CATGVGGNEQYF